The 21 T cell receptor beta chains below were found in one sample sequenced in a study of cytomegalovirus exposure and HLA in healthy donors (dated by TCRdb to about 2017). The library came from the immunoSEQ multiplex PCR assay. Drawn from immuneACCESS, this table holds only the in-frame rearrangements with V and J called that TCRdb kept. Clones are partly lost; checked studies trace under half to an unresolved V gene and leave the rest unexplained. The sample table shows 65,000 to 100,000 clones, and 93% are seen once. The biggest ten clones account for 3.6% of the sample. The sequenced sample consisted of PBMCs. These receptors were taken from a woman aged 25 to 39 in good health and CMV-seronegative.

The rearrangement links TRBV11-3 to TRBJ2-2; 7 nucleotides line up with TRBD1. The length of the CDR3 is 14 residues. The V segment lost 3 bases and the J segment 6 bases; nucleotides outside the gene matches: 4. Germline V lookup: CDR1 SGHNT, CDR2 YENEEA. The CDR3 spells CASSLARGSGELFF. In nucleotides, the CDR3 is TGTGCCAGCAGCTTGGCCAGGGGGTCCGGGGAGCTGTTTTTT.

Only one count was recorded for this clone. CDR3 bases: TGTGCCAGCAGTGGCCGACGGGTTCAAGAGACCCAGTACTTC. Its protein product is CASSGRRVQETQYF. The chain couples TRBV7-9 to TRBJ2-5; no clear D. Trimming shortened V by 6 bases and J by 2 bases, and 13 bases separated the two germline ends. Germline lookup yields CDR1 SEHNR and CDR2 FQNEAQ (reference sequence). This CDR3 spans 14 amino acids. Based on the CDR3 plus reference TRBV7-9 and TRBJ2-5, the full variable domain is DTGVSQNPRHKITKRGQNVTFRCDPISEHNRLYWYRQTLGQGPEFLTYFQNEAQLEKSRLLSDRFSAERPKGSFSTLEIQRTEQGDSAMYLCASSGRRVQETQYFGPGTRLLVL.

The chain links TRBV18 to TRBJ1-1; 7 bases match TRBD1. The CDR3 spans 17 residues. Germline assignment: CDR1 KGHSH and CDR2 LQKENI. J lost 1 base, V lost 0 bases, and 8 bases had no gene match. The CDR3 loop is CASSPPRTGLTNTEAFF. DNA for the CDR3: TGTGCCAGCTCACCACCAAGGACAGGCCTTACGAACACTGAAGCTTTCTTT.

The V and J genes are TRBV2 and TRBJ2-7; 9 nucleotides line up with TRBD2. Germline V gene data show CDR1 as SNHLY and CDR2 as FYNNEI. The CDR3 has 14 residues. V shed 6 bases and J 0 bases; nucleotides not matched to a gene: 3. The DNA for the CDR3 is TGTGCCAGCAGGGTAGCGGGAGTCTCCTACGAGCAGTACTTC. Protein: CASRVAGVSYEQYF.

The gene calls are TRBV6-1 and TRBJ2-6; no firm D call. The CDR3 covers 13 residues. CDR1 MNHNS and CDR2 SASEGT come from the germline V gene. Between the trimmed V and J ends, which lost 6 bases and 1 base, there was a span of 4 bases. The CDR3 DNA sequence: TGTGCCAGCAGCTTGTCTGGGGCCAACGTCCTGACTTTC. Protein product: CASSLSGANVLTF.

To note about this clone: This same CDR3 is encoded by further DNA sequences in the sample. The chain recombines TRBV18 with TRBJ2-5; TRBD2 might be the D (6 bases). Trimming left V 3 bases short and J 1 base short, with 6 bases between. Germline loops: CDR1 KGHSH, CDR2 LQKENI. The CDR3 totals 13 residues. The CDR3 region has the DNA TGTGCCAGCTCACCGGGACTCCAAGAGACCCAGTACTTC. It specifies CASSPGLQETQYF.

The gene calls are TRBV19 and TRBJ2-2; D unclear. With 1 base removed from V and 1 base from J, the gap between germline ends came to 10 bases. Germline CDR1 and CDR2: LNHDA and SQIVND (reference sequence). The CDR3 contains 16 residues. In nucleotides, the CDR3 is TGTGCCAGTAGTATAGCGGCAGGATTGAACACCGGGGAGCTGTTTTTT. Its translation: CASSIAAGLNTGELFF.

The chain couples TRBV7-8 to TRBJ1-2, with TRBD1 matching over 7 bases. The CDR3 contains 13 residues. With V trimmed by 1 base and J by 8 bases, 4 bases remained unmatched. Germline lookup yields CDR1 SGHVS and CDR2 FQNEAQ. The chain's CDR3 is CASSLGRTGGYTF. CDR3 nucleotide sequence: TGTGCCAGCAGCTTAGGAAGGACAGGAGGCTACACCTTC.

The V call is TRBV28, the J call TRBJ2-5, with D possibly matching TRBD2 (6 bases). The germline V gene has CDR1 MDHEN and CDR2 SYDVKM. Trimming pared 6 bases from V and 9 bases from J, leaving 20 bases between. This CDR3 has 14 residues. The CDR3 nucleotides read TGTGCCAGCAGCCCCCCGGGGAGGTGGGGATCCCAGTACTTC. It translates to CASSPPGRWGSQYF.

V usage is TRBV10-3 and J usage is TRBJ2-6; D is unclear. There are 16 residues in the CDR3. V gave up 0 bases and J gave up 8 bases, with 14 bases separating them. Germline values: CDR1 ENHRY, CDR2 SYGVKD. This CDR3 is CAISESTIQRTNVLTF. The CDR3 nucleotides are TGTGCCATCAGTGAGTCGACAATACAAAGGACCAACGTCCTGACTTTC.

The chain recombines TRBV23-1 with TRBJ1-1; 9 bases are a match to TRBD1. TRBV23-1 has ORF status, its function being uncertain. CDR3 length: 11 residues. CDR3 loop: CVLDRGSEAFF. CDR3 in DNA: TGCGTCCTGGACAGGGGCTCTGAAGCTTTCTTT.

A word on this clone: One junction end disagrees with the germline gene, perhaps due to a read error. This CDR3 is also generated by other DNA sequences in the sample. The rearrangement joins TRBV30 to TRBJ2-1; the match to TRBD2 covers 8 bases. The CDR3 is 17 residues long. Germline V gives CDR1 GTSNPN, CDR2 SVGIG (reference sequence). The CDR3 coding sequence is TGTGCCTGGACCCGATTCGGCGAGCGGGAGTTCTACAATGAGCAATTCTTC. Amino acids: CAWTRFGEREFYNEQFF.

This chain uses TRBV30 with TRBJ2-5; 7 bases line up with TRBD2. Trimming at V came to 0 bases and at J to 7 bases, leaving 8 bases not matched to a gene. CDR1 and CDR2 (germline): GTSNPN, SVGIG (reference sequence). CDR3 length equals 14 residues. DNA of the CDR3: TGTGCCTGGAGTGTAGTTCGCCGGGAGGCGACCCAGTACTTC. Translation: CAWSVVRREATQYF.

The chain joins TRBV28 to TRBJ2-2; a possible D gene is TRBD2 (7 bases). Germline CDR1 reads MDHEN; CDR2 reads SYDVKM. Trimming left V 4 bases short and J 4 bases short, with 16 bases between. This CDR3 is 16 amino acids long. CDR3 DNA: TGTGCCAGCAGTTCCCACTCGGCGGGGGCCACCGGGGAGCTGTTTTTT. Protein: CASSSHSAGATGELFF. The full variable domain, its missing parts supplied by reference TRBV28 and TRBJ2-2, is DVKVTQSSRYLVKRTGEKVFLECVQDMDHENMFWYRQDPGLGLRLIYFSYDVKMKEKGDIPEGYSVSREKKERFSLILESASTNQTSMYLCASSSHSAGATGELFFGEGSRLTVL.

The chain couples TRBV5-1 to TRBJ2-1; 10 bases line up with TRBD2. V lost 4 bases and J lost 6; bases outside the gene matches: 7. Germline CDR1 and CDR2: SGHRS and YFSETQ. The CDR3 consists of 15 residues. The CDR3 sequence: CASSPLAGPRNEQFF. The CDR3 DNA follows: TGCGCCAGCAGCCCACTAGCGGGGCCCCGCAATGAGCAGTTCTTC. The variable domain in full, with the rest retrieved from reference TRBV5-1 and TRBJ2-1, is KAGVTQTPRYLIKTRGQQVTLSCSPISGHRSVSWYQQTPGQGLQFLFEYFSETQRNKGNFPGRFSGRQFSNSRSEMNVSTLELGDSALYLCASSPLAGPRNEQFFGPGTRLTVL.

The CDR3 bases are TGTGCCAGCGTGCGGCAGCCGAACACCGGGGAGCTGTTTTTT. Encoded protein: CASVRQPNTGELFF. The chain joins TRBV6-6 to TRBJ2-2; D ambiguous. Germline V gives CDR1 MNHNY, CDR2 SVGAGI (reference sequence). The CDR3 sequence is 14 residues long. Trimming pared 8 bases from V and 0 bases from J, leaving 10 bases between.

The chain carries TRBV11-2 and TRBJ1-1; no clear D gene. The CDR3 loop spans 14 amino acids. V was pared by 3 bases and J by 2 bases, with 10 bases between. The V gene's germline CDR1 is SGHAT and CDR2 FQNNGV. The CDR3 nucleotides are TGTGCCAGCAGCTTGCGCGAGGTAAACACTGAAGCTTTCTTT. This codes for CASSLREVNTEAFF.

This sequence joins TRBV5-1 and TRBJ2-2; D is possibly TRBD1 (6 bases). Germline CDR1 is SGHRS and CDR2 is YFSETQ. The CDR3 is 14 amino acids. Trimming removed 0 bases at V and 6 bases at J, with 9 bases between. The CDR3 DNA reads TGCGCCAGCAGCTTGGATGCAGGGGCCGGGGAGCTGTTTTTT. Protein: CASSLDAGAGELFF.

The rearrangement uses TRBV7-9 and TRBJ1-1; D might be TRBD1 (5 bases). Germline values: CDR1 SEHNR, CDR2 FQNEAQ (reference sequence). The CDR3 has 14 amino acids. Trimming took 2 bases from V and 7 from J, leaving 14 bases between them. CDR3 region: CASSLMGQRGEAFF. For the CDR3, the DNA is TGTGCCAGCAGCTTAATGGGTCAAAGGGGTGAAGCTTTCTTT.

CDR3 DNA: TGTGCTAGTGGTTTGAGTTCAGGGGGCAAAGCTTTCTTT. It translates to CASGLSSGGKAFF. The rearrangement joins TRBV12-5 to TRBJ1-1; TRBD1 matches at 8 bases. The trim removed 2 bases at V and 9 bases at J, leaving 5 bases unmatched. This CDR3 region has 13 residues. The germline V gene encodes CDR1 LGHNT and CDR2 FRNRAP.

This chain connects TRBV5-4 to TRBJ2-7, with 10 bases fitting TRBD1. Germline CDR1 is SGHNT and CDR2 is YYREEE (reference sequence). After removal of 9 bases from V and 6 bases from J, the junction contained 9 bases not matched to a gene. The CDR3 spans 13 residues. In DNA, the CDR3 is TGTGCCACCTCGCGACAGGGGGCGGTCGAGCAGTACTTC. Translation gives CATSRQGAVEQYF.